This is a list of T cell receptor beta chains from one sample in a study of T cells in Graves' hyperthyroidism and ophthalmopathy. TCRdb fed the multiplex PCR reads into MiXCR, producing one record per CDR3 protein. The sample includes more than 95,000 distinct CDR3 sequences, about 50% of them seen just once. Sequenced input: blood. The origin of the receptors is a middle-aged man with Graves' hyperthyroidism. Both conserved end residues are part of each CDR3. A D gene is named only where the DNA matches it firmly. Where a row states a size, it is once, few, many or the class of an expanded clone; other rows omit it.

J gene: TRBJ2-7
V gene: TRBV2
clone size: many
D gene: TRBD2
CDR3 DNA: TGTGCCAGCAGGGGGGGGATCTACGAGCAGTACTTC
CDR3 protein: CASRGGIYEQYF

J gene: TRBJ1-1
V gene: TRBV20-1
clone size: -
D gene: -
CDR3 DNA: TGCAGTGCTAGAGGACTGGGGGACACTGAAGCTTTCTTT
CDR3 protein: CSARGLGDTEAFF

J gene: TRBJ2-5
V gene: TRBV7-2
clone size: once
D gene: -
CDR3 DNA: TGTGCCAGCAGCTTAGCGAGAGAGACCCAGTACTTC
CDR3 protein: CASSLARETQYF

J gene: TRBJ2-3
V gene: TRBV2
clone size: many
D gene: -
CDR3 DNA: TGTGCCAGCAGTGAGATTGTGGGGGCGCGAGGAGATACGCAGTATTTT
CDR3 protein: CASSEIVGARGDTQYF

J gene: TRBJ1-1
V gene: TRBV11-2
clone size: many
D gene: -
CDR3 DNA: TGTGCCAGCAGCTTAGATAAAAACACTGAAGCTTTCTTT
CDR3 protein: CASSLDKNTEAFF

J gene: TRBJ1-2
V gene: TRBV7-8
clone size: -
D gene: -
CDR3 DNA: TGTGCCAGCAGCCTAGCTAACTGTGGGGACTATGGCTACACCTTC
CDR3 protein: CASSLANCGDYGYTF

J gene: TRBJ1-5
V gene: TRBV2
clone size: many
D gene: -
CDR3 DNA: TGTGCCAGCCAAAATGCAATGGTCGGGCAGCCCCAGCATTTT
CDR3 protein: CASQNAMVGQPQHF

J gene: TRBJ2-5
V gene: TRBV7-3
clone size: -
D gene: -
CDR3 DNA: TGTGCCAGCAGCGCAACCGGGACCCAGTACTTC
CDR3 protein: CASSATGTQYF

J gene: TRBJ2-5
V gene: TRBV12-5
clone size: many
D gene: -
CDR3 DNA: TGTGCTAGTGGAAACGGACCCGAAGAGACCCAGTACTTC
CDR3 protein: CASGNGPEETQYF

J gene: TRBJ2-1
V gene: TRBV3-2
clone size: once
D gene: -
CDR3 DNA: TGTGCCGGCAGGTTGGGACAGGGCCATGAGCAGTTCTTC
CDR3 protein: CAGRLGQGHEQFF

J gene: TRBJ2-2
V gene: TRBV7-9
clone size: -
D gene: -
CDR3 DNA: TGTGCCAGCACCCCGGGCGGGGAGCTGTTTTTT
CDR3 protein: CASTPGGELFF

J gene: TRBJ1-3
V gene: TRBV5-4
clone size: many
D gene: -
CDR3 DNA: TGTGCCAGCAGCTTGGAGCTTACAGGGCCAGGAAACACCATATATTTT
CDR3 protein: CASSLELTGPGNTIYF

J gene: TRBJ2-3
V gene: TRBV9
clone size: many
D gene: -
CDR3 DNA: TGTGCCAGCAGCGTGGGAGGAAGCACAGATACGCAGTATTTT
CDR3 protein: CASSVGGSTDTQYF

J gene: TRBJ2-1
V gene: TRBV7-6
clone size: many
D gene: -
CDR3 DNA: TGTGCCAGCAGCTTAGGGGGCAGGGAGCAGTTCTTC
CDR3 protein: CASSLGGREQFF

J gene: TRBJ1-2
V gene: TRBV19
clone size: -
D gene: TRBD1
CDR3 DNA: TGTGCCAGTAGTATGGGACAGGGACAGTACAACTATGGCTACCCCTTC
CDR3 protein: CASSMGQGQYNYGYPF

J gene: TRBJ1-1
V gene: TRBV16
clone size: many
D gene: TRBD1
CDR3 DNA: TGTGCCAGCAGCCCCATAGGGGGCGCGGAGACTGAAGCTTTCTTT
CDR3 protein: CASSPIGGAETEAFF

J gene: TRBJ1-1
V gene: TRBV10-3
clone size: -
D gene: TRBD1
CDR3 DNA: TGTGCCATCAGTCAAAGGACAGGGGTAACTAATGAAGCTTTCTTT
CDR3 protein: CAISQRTGVTNEAFF

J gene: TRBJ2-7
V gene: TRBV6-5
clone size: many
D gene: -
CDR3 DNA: TGTGCCAGCAGTTACGGAGGGGGCAGGTACGAGCAGTACTTC
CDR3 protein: CASSYGGGRYEQYF

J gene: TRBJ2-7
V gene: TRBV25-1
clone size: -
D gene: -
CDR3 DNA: TGTGCCAGCAGTGAACTTACCTACGAGCAGTACTTC
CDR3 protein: CASSELTYEQYF

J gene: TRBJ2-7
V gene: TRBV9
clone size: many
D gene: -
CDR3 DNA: TGTGCCAGCAGCCACGGACCGGCTTACGAGCAGTACTTC
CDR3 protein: CASSHGPAYEQYF

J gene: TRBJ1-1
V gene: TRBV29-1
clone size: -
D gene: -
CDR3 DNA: TGCAGCGTTGATATAGCTTTCTTT
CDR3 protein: CSVDIAFF

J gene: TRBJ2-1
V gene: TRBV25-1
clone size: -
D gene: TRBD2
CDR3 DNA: TGTGCCAGCGGGACTAGCAGGAATAGTACCCACAATGAGCAGTTCTTC
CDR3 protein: CASGTSRNSTHNEQFF

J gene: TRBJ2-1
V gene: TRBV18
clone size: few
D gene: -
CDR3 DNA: TGTGCCAGCTCAGCGGGGCTAGCAAACAATGAGCAGTTCTTC
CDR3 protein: CASSAGLANNEQFF

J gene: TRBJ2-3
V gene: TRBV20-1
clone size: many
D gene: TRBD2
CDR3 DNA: TGCAGTGCTAGAGATCTCGAGCGGGGGGGCGATACGCAGTATTTT
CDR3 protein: CSARDLERGGDTQYF

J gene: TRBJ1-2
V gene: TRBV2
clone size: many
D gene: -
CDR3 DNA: TGTGCCAGCAGAGTTCCCGCAGGGCGAACATCTGGCTACACCTTC
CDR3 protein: CASRVPAGRTSGYTF

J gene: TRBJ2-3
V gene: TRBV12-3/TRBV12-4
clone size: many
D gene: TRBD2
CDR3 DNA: TGTGCCAGCATACTAGCGGGGGGGCCGGATACGCAGTATTTT
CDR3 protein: CASILAGGPDTQYF

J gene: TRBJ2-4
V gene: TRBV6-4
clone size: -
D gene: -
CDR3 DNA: TGTGCCAGCAGTGACTCGGGAACAAACATTCAGTACTTC
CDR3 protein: CASSDSGTNIQYF

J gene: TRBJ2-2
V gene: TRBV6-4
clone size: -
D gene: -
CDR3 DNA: TGTGCCAGCAGTGGAGACAGGTCGGGAGGCACCGGGGAGCTGTTTTTT
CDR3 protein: CASSGDRSGGTGELFF

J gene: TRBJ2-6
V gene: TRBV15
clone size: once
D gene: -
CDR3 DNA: TGTGCCACCAGCAGTGCCGGGGCCAACGTCCTGACTTTC
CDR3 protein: CATSSAGANVLTF

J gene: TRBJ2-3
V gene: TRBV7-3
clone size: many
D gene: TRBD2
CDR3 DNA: TGTGCCAGCAGCTCCTTAGCGGGGGGGCGGGTAGATACGCAGTATTTT
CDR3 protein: CASSSLAGGRVDTQYF

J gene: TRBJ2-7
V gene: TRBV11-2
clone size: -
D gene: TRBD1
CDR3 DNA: TGTGCCAGCAGCTTTGCGGGACAGGGGGCAGTGCACTTC
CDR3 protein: CASSFAGQGAVHF

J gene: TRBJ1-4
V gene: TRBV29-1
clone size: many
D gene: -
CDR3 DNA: TGCAGCGTTGTCGGGTTGAGCGAAAAACTGTTTTTT
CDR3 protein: CSVVGLSEKLFF

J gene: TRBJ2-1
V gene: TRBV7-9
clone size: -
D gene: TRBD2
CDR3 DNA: TGTGCCAGCAGTCCGAGACTAGCGTTTGAGCAGTTCTTC
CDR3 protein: CASSPRLAFEQFF

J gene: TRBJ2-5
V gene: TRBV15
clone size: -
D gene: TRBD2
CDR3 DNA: TGTGCCACCAGCCAAGATGGGGGGGACCCCGAGACCCAGTACTTC
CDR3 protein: CATSQDGGDPETQYF

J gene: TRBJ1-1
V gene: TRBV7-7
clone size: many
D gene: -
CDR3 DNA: TGTGCTAGCAGCCCCAAGTTGGGGGACACTGAAGCTTTCTTT
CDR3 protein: CASSPKLGDTEAFF

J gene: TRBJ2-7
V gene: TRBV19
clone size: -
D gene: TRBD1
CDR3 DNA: TGTGCCAGTAGTCCAAACCGGGACAGGGGTGTGGACGAGCAGTACTTC
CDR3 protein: CASSPNRDRGVDEQYF

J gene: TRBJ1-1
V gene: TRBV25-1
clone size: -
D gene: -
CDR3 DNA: TGTGCCAGCAGTGGGGGGAACACTGAAGCTTTCTTT
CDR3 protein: CASSGGNTEAFF

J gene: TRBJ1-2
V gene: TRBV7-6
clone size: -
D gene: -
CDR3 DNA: TGTGCCAGCAGCTCCGGGGAGGCTTGGAACTATGGCTACACCTTC
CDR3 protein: CASSSGEAWNYGYTF

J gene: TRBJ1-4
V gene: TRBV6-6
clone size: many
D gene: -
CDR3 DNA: TGTGCCAGCAGTTACCGGAATGAAAAACTGTTTTTT
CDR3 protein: CASSYRNEKLFF

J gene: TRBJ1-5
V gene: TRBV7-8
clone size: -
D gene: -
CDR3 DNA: TGCGCCAGCAGCCAGGCCTGGGCGGGAGTCCGGGGAAATCAGCCCCAGCATTTT
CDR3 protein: CASSQAWAGVRGNQPQHF

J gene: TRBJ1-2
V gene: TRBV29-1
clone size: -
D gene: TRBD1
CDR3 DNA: TGCAGCGTCCCGGGACAGGGGTATGGCTACACCTTC
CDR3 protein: CSVPGQGYGYTF

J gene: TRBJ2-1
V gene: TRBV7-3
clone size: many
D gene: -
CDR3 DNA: TGTGCCAGCAGCTCCTCTAGCTACAATGAGCAGTTCTTC
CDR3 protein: CASSSSSYNEQFF

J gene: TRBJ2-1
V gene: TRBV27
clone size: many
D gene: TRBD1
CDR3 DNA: TGTGCCAGCGGACAGGGGGCGTGGAATGAGCAGTTCTTC
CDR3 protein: CASGQGAWNEQFF

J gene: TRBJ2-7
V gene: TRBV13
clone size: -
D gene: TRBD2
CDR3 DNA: TGTGCCAGCAGCTTAGAGGCTAGCGGGTACGAGCAGTACTTC
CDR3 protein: CASSLEASGYEQYF

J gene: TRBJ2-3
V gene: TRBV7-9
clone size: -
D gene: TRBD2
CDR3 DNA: TGTGCTAGCAGCTTAATCCCTAGCGGGGCTCGCACAGATACGCAGTGTTTT
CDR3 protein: CASSLIPSGARTDTQCF

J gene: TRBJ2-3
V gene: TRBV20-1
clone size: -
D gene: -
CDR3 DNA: TGCAGTGCTAGAGATCGAAGGGGCCTTAGTCAGCCCCAGTATTTT
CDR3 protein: CSARDRRGLSQPQYF

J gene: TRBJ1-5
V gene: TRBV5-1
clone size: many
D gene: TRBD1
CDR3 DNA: TGCGCCAGCAGCCGGACAGGGGGGATCAATCAGCCCCAGCATTTT
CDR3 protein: CASSRTGGINQPQHF

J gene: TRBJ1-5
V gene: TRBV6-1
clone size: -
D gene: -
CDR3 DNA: TGTGCCAGCCTCCGAACCTTGCGGGGCGGGAGCAATCAGCCCCAGCATTTT
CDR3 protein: CASLRTLRGGSNQPQHF